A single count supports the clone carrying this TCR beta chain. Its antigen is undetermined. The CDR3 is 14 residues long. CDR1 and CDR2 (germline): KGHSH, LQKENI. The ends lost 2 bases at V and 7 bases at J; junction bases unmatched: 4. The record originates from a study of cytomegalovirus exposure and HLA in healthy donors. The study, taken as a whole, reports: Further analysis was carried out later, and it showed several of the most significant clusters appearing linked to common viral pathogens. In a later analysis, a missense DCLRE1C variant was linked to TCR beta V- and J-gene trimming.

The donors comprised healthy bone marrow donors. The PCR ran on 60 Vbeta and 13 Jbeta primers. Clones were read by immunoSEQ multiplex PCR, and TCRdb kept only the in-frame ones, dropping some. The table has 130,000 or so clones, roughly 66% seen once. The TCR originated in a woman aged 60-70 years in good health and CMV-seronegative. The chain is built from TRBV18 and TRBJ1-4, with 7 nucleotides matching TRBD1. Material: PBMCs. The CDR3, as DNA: TGTGCCAGCTCACCAGGGGGACAGAGTGAAAAACTGTTTTTT. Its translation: CASSPGGQSEKLFF. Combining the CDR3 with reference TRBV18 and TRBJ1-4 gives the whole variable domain NAGVMQNPRHLVRRRGQEARLRCSPMKGHSHVYWYRQLPEEGLKFMVYLQKENIIDESGMPKERFSAEFPKEGPSILRIQQVVRGDSAAYFCASSPGGQSEKLFFGSGTQLSVL.